This T cell receptor (beta chain) was observed in a study of early T cells in non-severe SARS-CoV-2 infection. The sample holds many counts of this clonotype. The antigen is unknown. TCRdb processed the 5' RACE reads anew with MiXCR; each CDR3 protein has one entry. The data contain approximately 64,000 distinct CDR3 sequences, about 4.9% of them seen just once; the ten biggest clones take up 4.9%. Findings of the study overall: Anti-spike CD8 specificities were favored by VDJdb matching, whose results missed private and CD4 specificities.

Germline CDR1 is SGHVS and CDR2 is FNYEAQ. V was pared by 1 base and J by 2 bases, with 17 bases between. The CDR3 runs to 17 residues. Sample: whole blood. The TCR sequence derives from an adult who was a healthcare worker with PCR-confirmed SARS-CoV-2 infection or an uninfected control (not recorded which). The chain recombines TRBV7-6 with TRBJ1-1; a weak D match, TRBD1 (6 bases). CDR3 bases: TGTGCCAGCAGCTTAGAATCTGGGACAACGTCAAACACTGAAGCTTTCTTT. Its protein is CASSLESGTTSNTEAFF.